This T cell receptor beta chain was recorded in a study of blood T cell repertoires in COVID-19. Authors' methods: By means of reference gene primer amplification, nucleated cell counts were estimated. Clones were sequenced by immunoSEQ multiplex PCR, and TCRdb holds only the in-frame ones, with some missing. The V and J calls and the clone size are those of that table, but D and trimming were determined from the DNA. The sample lists about 330,000 clones, around 87% seen once, with about 5% in the top ten. Those who participated ranged in age from about 18 to 95 years and resided in about two dozen US areas. Per germline, CDR1 MRHNA and CDR2 SNTAGT. Between the trimmed V and J ends, which lost 0 bases and 4 bases, there was a span of 6 bases. The CDR3 runs 13 residues.

The V call is TRBV6-4, the J call TRBJ2-5; TRBD2 might be the D (6 bases). The sample taken for sequencing was PBMCs or T cells enriched from blood (not recorded which). The receptor was isolated from a woman aged 30 to 39 who had recovered from COVID-19. CDR3 in amino acids: CASSDSSGETQYF. Written as DNA, the CDR3 is TGTGCCAGCAGTGACTCTAGCGGAGAGACCCAGTACTTC.